A single sample is the source of the 31 T cell receptor beta chains below, sequenced in a study of response to subunit inactivated influenza vaccine. TCRdb ran MiXCR on the RT-PCR reads and lists one entry per CDR3 protein. The table lists approximately 700,000 distinct CDR3 sequences, 14% of them singletons. The input for sequencing was PBMCs from blood, taken 14 to 15 days before vaccination. These receptors were taken from a man aged 45-65 years who received an inactivated influenza vaccine.

This clonotype showed up many times. The chain has TRBV4-2 and TRBJ2-3; 8 nucleotides align to TRBD1. The CDR3 consists of 14 residues. The V gene end was trimmed by 3 bases and the J gene end by 2 bases; junction bases not matched to a gene: 1. Germline V lookup: CDR1 LGHNA, CDR2 YNFKEQ. CDR3 in amino acids: CASSQDRVTDTQYF. The CDR3 nucleotides are TGTGCCAGCAGCCAGGACAGGGTCACAGATACGCAGTATTTT.

The J gene is TRBJ1-4, the V gene TRBV12-3 or TRBV12-4; possibly TRBD1 for D (5 bases). With 0 bases removed from V and 3 bases from J, the gap between germline ends came to 11 bases. The CDR3 spans 16 residues. DNA of the CDR3: TGTGCCAGCAGTTTAGCGTACGGGGCGGCTAATGAAAAACTGTTTTTT. This translates into CASSLAYGAANEKLFF.

In its sample, this clonotype was seen a few times. The chain carries TRBV5-1 and TRBJ2-1; 7 bases match TRBD2. This CDR3 is built from 15 residues. Germline V gives CDR1 SGHRS, CDR2 YFSETQ. Losses at the gene ends were 0 bases for V and 6 bases for J; bases not matched to a gene: 6. The CDR3 nucleotides read TGCGCCAGCAGCTTGGGCGGGGGAGTTCCCAATGAGCAGTTCTTC. The encoded protein is CASSLGGGVPNEQFF.

This sequence joins TRBV12-3 or TRBV12-4 and TRBJ2-3; either TRBD1 or TRBD2 may supply D (6 bases each). V was trimmed by 8 bases and J by 8 bases, leaving 14 bases between them. This CDR3 contains 12 residues. The CDR3: CASGQQGGTQYF. The CDR3, as DNA: TGTGCCAGCGGTCAACAGGGAGGTACGCAGTATTTT.

This clonotype occurred a few times. This chain joins TRBV5-1 and TRBJ2-2; D gene uncertain. V lost 2 bases to trimming and J lost 0 bases, with 8 bases between them. Germline assignment: CDR1 SGHRS and CDR2 YFSETQ. There are 15 residues in the CDR3. The CDR3: CASSLPVANTGELFF. In DNA, the CDR3 is TGCGCCAGCAGCTTACCAGTCGCGAACACCGGGGAGCTGTTTTTT.

This rearrangement joins TRBV4-3 to TRBJ2-7; possible D gene TRBD2, 6 bases. The germline V and J ends were trimmed by 0 bases and 1 base, with 10 bases remaining between them. The CDR3 is 15 residues long. The germline V gene encodes CDR1 LGHNA and CDR2 YSLEER. The CDR3 loop reads CASSQEVGGSYEQYF. In DNA form, the CDR3 reads TGCGCCAGCAGCCAAGAAGTGGGAGGTTCCTACGAGCAGTACTTC.

V usage is TRBV20-1 and J usage is TRBJ2-1; 9 bases are a match to TRBD2. Germline-derived CDR1 and CDR2 are DFQATT and SNEGSKA (reference sequence). The V segment lost 1 base and the J segment 6 bases; nucleotides outside the gene matches: 7. The CDR3 contains 15 residues. CDR3 sequence reads: CSARVAGGPGNEQFF. The CDR3 coding sequence is TGCAGTGCTAGAGTTGCGGGAGGGCCGGGCAATGAGCAGTTCTTC.

This rearrangement joins TRBV11-2 to TRBJ2-7; D not certain. CDR3 length: 15 amino acids. Germline assignment: CDR1 SGHAT and CDR2 FQNNGV. Deletions cut 5 bases from V and 4 bases from J, with 18 bases between. The DNA for the CDR3 is TGTGCCAGCAGCGTTCTTGACGGACCACCTTACGAGCAGTACTTC. Amino acid sequence: CASSVLDGPPYEQYF.

A word on this clonotype: A single base separates this from a much larger clone, so it may be a read error. The chain's CDR3 is CDSSPDGGGNQPQHF. CDR3 bases: TGTGACAGCAGTCCCGACGGAGGAGGCAATCAGCCCCAGCATTTT. V gene TRBV2 combines with J gene TRBJ1-5; unclear D gene. CDR1 SNHLY and CDR2 FYNNEI come from the germline V gene. This CDR3 contains 15 residues. The variable domain in full, completed from reference TRBV2 and TRBJ1-5, reads EPEVTQTPSHQVTQMGQEVILRCVPISNHLYFYWYRQILGQKVEFLVSFYNNEISEKSEIFDDQFSVERPDGSNFTLKIRSTKLEDSAMYFCDSSPDGGGNQPQHFGDGTRLSIL.

The chain is built from TRBV27 and TRBJ2-1, with TRBD2 identical over 8 bases. The germline V gene encodes CDR1 MNHEY and CDR2 SMNVEV (reference sequence). The CDR3 runs 17 residues. With V trimmed by 1 base and J by 2 bases, 7 bases remained unmatched. CDR3 protein: CASSLWWAGGAYNEQFF. CDR3 nucleotide sequence: TGTGCCAGCAGTTTATGGTGGGCCGGGGGGGCCTACAATGAGCAGTTCTTC.

This clonotype occurred a few times. The chain is built from TRBV9 and TRBJ2-1; 8 positions agree with TRBD1. CDR3 length: 14 amino acids. CDR1 SGDLS and CDR2 YYNGEE come from the germline V gene. The V segment lost 5 bases and the J segment 3 bases; nucleotides outside the gene matches: 4. The CDR3, as DNA: TGTGCCAGCAGGGACAGGGAGAACTACAATGAGCAGTTCTTC. Translation gives CASRDRENYNEQFF.

This clonotype was picked up a small number of times. This rearrangement joins TRBV9 to TRBJ2-1; D perhaps matches TRBD2 (5 bases). Germline CDR1 SGDLS, CDR2 YYNGEE. The CDR3 runs to 15 residues. Deletions cut 5 bases from V and 5 bases from J, with 17 bases between. The CDR3 DNA reads as TGTGCCAGCAGTTCTACTAGTTTCGGAGACAATGAGCAGTTCTTC. This encodes CASSSTSFGDNEQFF.

Worth noting for this clonotype: This may come from a read error, since a much larger clone is one base off. This chain joins TRBV5-1 and TRBJ2-7; D not certain. This CDR3 is 15 amino acids long. In germline, CDR1 is SGHRS, CDR2 YFSETQ. The CDR3 protein is CASSLGPKESYEQHF. In DNA form, the CDR3 reads TGCGCCAGCAGCTTGGGCCCGAAGGAGTCCTACGAGCAGCACTTC.

The chain couples TRBV6-1 to TRBJ1-4; D is unresolved. Germline V gene data show CDR1 as MNHNS and CDR2 as SASEGT. This CDR3 is 12 amino acids long. With 0 bases removed from V and 8 bases from J, the gap between germline ends came to 4 bases. CDR3 residues: CASSEAREKLFF. CDR3 in DNA: TGTGCCAGCAGTGAAGCTAGAGAAAAACTGTTTTTT.

The chain employs TRBV12-3 or TRBV12-4 and TRBJ1-2, with a possible D match to TRBD1 (5 bases). The length of the CDR3 is 12 residues. V was clipped by 7 bases and J by 9 bases, with 15 bases between them. CDR3 nucleotides: TGTGCCAGCACCCCCGAGGCGGGGCGCTACACCTTC. It translates to CASTPEAGRYTF.

V gene TRBV6-2 or TRBV6-3 combines with J gene TRBJ1-2, with 7 bases that match TRBD1. Trimming at V came to 6 bases and at J to 5 bases, leaving 9 bases not matched to a gene. Germline assignment: CDR1 MNHEY and CDR2 SVGEGT. The CDR3 spans 14 residues. Here the CDR3 DNA reads TGTGCCAGCAGATACACGGGACAGCAATATGGCTACACCTTC. Its protein product is CASRYTGQQYGYTF.

The chain combines TRBV15 with TRBJ2-2; TRBD2 matches 8 bases. This CDR3 has 15 amino acids. V shed 4 bases, J shed 4 bases, and the junction held 5 bases outside the gene matches. CDR1 and CDR2 from the germline V gene are LNHNV and YYDKDF (reference sequence). CDR3: CATSNSGVATGELFF. The CDR3, as DNA: TGTGCCACCAGCAATAGCGGGGTGGCCACCGGGGAGCTGTTTTTT.

The sample holds a few counts of this clonotype. The chain links TRBV11-2 to TRBJ2-5, with D tentatively TRBD2 (6 bases). Germline loops: CDR1 SGHAT, CDR2 FQNNGV. Trimming removed 1 base from V and 5 bases from J, with 20 bases in between. This CDR3 spans 17 amino acids. CDR3 in DNA: TGTGCCAGCAGCTTAGTGGTGGGAGGCCCGGGACGGGAGACCCAGTACTTC. Translated, it gives CASSLVVGGPGRETQYF.

Many counts were recorded for this clonotype. The V and J genes are TRBV6-5 and TRBJ2-1, with 8 bases aligning to TRBD2. Trimming at V came to 4 bases and at J to 0 bases, leaving 5 bases not matched to a gene. This CDR3 comprises 16 residues. CDR1 is MNHEY, CDR2 SVGAGI, per germline. The CDR3 region has the DNA TGTGCCAGCAGTTTCCGCGGGAGGAGCTCCTACAATGAGCAGTTCTTC. This sequence encodes CASSFRGRSSYNEQFF.

This clonotype was recorded many times. The chain recombines TRBV18 with TRBJ2-2, with unresolved D. Trimming took off 3 bases at V and 6 bases at J, with 8 bases between the two ends. The CDR3 totals 13 residues. Germline V gene lookup returns CDR1 KGHSH and CDR2 LQKENI. The CDR3 sequence: CASSPPAAGELFF. In nucleotides, the CDR3 is TGTGCCAGCTCACCCCCCGCGGCCGGGGAGCTGTTTTTT.

This clonotype has a handful of counts. The CDR3 is CSVDKSGQGDEQFF. As DNA, the CDR3 is TGCAGCGTTGATAAATCGGGACAGGGGGATGAGCAGTTCTTC. The chain is built from TRBV29-1 and TRBJ2-1; 11 bases map to TRBD1. V was clipped by 3 bases and J by 8 bases; unmatched bases: 6. This CDR3 comprises 14 residues. Germline assignment: CDR1 SQVTM and CDR2 ANQGSEA.

The sample holds a few counts of this clonotype. The chain carries TRBV28 and TRBJ1-1; perhaps TRBD1 as D (5 bases). The CDR3 is 17 residues long. CDR1 is MDHEN and CDR2 is SYDVKM in the germline V gene. Trimming pared 2 bases from V and 2 bases from J, leaving 18 bases between. In DNA form, the CDR3 reads TGTGCCAGCAGTTTAAGCCCGGGCGTGGGGCGAAACACTGAAGCTTTCTTT. Amino acid sequence: CASSLSPGVGRNTEAFF.

The chain recombines TRBV2 with TRBJ1-5; perhaps TRBD1 as D (5 bases). This CDR3 is built from 15 residues. Germline values: CDR1 SNHLY, CDR2 FYNNEI. V gave up 2 bases and J gave up 2 bases, with 10 bases separating them. The CDR3 protein is CASSEQGTRNQPQHF. CDR3 coding DNA: TGTGCCAGCAGTGAACAGGGAACGCGCAATCAGCCCCAGCATTTT.

There are a few counts of this clonotype. V is TRBV7-8 and J is TRBJ2-1; 9 positions match TRBD1. This CDR3 comprises 18 residues. V was clipped by 4 bases and J by 0 bases; unmatched bases: 10. CDR1 is SGHVS, CDR2 FQNEAQ, per germline. CDR3 sequence (DNA): TGTGCCAGCAGCTCCGGGACAGGGACCTTAAGCTCCTACAATGAGCAGTTCTTC. Encoded protein: CASSSGTGTLSSYNEQFF.

This clonotype has a handful of counts. This chain connects TRBV7-9 to TRBJ2-1, with a weak D call TRBD1 (5 bases). The CDR3 runs 15 residues. CDR1 and CDR2 (germline): SEHNR, FQNEAQ (reference sequence). Trimming removed 5 bases at V and 4 bases at J, with 15 bases between. CDR3 nucleotides: TGTGCCAGCAGCGTAGGTGCCGACAGTTACAATGAGCAGTTCTTC. Translation gives CASSVGADSYNEQFF.

The rearrangement links TRBV7-2 to TRBJ2-5; no clear D. CDR1 is SGHTA, CDR2 FQGNSA, per germline. V was shortened by 0 bases and J by 4 bases, with 21 bases between the two germline ends. The CDR3 sequence is 18 residues long. CDR3 bases: TGTGCCAGCAGCTTAGCGCACACGGACCAGACACCCCGAGAGACCCAGTACTTC. Translation gives CASSLAHTDQTPRETQYF.

V usage is TRBV10-3 and J usage is TRBJ2-1; D is unclear. The V gene lost 6 bases and the J gene lost 5 bases, with 8 bases spanning the gap. Germline V lookup: CDR1 ENHRY, CDR2 SYGVKD. The CDR3 is 12 residues long. CDR3 loop: CAISPQHNEQFF. DNA of the CDR3: TGTGCCATCAGCCCCCAACACAATGAGCAGTTCTTC.

This clonotype showed up just a few times. The chain links TRBV20-1 to TRBJ2-1; 13 bases match TRBD2. The CDR3 is 15 amino acids. Germline loops: CDR1 DFQATT, CDR2 SNEGSKA (reference sequence). V lost 5 bases and J lost 15; bases outside the gene matches: 16. The CDR3 sequence: CSAPDTSGRGPPPFF. In DNA form, the CDR3 reads TGCAGTGCTCCAGATACTAGCGGGAGGGGGCCGCCCCCGTTCTTC.

CDR3 sequence reads: CASSEFLAGESSYNEQFF. As DNA, the CDR3 is TGTGCCAGCAGTGAATTTCTAGCGGGAGAGAGCTCCTACAATGAGCAGTTCTTC. The chain links TRBV2 to TRBJ2-1, with 10 bases fitting TRBD2. Losses at the gene ends were 2 bases for V and 0 bases for J; bases not matched to a gene: 7. This CDR3 comprises 18 residues. In germline, CDR1 is SNHLY, CDR2 FYNNEI.

The chain carries TRBV20-1 and TRBJ2-1, with TRBD2 as a possible D gene (6 bases). The CDR3 consists of 12 residues. Trimming took 7 bases from V and 6 from J, leaving 13 bases between them. The V gene's germline CDR1 is DFQATT and CDR2 SNEGSKA (reference sequence). DNA for the CDR3: TGCAGTGGGCCCGGGAGTTTCAATGAGCAGTTCTTC. Translating gives CSGPGSFNEQFF.

This clonotype was seen more than once but under ten times. In DNA, the CDR3 is TGTGCCAGCAGAGACCCCGGGGCCACCGGGGAGCTGTTTTTT. Translating gives CASRDPGATGELFF. This chain connects TRBV6-1 to TRBJ2-2; the D gene could be TRBD1 or TRBD2 (5 bases each). Germline assignment: CDR1 MNHNS and CDR2 SASEGT. Deletions cut 6 bases from V and 4 bases from J, with 12 bases between. The CDR3 runs 14 residues.